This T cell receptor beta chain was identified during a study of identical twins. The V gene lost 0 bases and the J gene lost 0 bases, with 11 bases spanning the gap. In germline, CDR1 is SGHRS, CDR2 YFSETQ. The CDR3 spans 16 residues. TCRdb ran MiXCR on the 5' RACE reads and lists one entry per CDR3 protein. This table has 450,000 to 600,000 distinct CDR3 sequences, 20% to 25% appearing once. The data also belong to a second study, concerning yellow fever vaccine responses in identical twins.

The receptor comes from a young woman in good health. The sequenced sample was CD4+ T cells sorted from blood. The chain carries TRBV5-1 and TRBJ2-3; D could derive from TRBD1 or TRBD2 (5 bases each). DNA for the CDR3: TGCGCCAGCAGCTTGGGGTGGGACGGAAGCACAGATACGCAGTATTTT. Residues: CASSLGWDGSTDTQYF.